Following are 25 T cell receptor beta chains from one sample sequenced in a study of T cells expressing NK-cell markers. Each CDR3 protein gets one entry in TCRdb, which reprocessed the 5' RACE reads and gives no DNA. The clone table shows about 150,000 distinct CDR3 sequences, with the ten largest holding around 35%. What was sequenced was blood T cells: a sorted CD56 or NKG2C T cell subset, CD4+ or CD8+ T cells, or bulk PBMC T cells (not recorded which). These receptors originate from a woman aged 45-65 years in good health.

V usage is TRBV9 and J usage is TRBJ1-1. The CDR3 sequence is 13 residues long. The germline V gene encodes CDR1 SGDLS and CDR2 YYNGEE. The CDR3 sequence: CASSDQDNTEAFF.

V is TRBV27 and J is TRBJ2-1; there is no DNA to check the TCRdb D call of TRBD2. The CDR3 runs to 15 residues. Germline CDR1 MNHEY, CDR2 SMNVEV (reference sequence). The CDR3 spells CASSLSSGADGEQFF.

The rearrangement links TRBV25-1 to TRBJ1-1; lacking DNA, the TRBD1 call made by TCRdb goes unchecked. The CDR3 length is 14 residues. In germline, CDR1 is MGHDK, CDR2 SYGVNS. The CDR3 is CASSPGGRNTEAFF.

The chain's CDR3 is CASSTTTWTPTDTQYF. The rearrangement joins TRBV2 to TRBJ2-3; without DNA, the TCRdb call of TRBD2 cannot be checked. Germline lookup yields CDR1 SNHLY and CDR2 FYNNEI. This CDR3 contains 16 residues.

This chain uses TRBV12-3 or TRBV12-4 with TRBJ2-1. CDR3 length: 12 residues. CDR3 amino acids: CASSFGVDEQFF.

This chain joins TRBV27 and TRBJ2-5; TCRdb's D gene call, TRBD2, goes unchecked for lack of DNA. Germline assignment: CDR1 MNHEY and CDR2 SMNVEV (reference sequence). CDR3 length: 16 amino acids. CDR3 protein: CASSSVSGRAGETQYF.

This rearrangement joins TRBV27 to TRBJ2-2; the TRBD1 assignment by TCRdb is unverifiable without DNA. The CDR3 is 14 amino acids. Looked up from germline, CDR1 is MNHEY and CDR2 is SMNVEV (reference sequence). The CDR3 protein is CASSLIGGAGELFF.

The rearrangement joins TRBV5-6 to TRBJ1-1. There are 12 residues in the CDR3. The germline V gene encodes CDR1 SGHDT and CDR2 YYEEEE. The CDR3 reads CASSMMGTEVFF.

The CDR3 spells CASSFEGDTGELFF. The chain employs TRBV19 and TRBJ2-2; lacking DNA, the TRBD1 call made by TCRdb goes unchecked. The CDR3 covers 14 residues. Per germline, CDR1 LNHDA and CDR2 SQIVND (reference sequence).

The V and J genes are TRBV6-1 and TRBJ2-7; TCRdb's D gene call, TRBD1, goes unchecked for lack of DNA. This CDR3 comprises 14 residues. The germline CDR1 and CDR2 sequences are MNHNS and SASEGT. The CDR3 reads CASSSRGAFYEQYF.

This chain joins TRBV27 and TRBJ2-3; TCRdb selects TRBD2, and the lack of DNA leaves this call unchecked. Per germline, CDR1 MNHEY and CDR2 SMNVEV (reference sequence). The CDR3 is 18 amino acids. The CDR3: CASSLSPYLAGSTDTQYF.

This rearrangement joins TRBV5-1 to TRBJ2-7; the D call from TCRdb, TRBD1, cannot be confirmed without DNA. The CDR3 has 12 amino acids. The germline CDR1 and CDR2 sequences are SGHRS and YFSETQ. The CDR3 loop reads CASSLAGGEQYF. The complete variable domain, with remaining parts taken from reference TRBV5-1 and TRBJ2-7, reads KAGVTQTPRYLIKTRGQQVTLSCSPISGHRSVSWYQQTPGQGLQFLFEYFSETQRNKGNFPGRFSGRQFSNSRSEMNVSTLELGDSALYLCASSLAGGEQYFGPGTRLTVT.

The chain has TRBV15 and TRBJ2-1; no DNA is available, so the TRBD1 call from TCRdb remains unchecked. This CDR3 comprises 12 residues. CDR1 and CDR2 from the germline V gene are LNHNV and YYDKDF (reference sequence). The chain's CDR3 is CATSSLSGEQFF.

CDR3: CASSSNLEVEQFF. The chain is built from TRBV5-6 and TRBJ2-1. The CDR3 runs to 13 residues. Germline lookup yields CDR1 SGHDT and CDR2 YYEEEE.

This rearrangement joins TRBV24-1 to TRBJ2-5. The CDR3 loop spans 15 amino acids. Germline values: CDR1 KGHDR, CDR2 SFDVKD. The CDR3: CATSDFETGQETQYF.

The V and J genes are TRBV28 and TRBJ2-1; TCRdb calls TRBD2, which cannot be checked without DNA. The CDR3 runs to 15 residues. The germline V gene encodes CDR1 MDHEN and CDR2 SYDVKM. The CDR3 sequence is CASRESGSSYNEQFF.

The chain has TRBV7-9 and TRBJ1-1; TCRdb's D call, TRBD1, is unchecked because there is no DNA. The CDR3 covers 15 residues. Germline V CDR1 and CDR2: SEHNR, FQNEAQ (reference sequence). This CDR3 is CASSSRQGGLTEAFF.

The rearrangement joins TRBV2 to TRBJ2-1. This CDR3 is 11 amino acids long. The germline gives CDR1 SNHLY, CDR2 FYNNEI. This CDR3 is CATSGYNEQFF.

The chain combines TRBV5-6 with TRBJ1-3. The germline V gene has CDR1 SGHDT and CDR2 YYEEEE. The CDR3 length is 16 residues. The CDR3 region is CASSLDREGSGNTIYF.

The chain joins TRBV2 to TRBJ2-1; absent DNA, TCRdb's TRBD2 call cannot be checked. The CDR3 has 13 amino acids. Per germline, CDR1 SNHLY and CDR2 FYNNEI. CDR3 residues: CASSETEGLEQFF.

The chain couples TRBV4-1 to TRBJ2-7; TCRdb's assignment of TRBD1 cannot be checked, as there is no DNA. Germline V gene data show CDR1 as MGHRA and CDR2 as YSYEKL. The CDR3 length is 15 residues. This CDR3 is CASSRAARGSGEQYF.

CDR3 residues: CASSEEGGTDTQYF. V is TRBV14 and J is TRBJ2-3; TCRdb calls TRBD2, which cannot be checked without DNA. The CDR3 totals 14 residues. Germline CDR1 is SGHDN and CDR2 is FVKESK.

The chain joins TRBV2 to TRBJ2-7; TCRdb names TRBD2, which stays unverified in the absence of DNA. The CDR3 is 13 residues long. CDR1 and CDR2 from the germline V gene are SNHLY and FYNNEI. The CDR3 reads CARGDGALYEQYF.

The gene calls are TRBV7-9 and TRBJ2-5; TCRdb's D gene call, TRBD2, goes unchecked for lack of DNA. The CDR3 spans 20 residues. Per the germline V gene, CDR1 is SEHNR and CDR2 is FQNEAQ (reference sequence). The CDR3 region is CASSPESPRIMTSEQETQYF.

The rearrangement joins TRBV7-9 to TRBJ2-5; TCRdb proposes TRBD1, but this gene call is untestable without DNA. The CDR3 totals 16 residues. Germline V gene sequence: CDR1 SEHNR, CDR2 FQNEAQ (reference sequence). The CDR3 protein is CASSLESRAQQETQYF.